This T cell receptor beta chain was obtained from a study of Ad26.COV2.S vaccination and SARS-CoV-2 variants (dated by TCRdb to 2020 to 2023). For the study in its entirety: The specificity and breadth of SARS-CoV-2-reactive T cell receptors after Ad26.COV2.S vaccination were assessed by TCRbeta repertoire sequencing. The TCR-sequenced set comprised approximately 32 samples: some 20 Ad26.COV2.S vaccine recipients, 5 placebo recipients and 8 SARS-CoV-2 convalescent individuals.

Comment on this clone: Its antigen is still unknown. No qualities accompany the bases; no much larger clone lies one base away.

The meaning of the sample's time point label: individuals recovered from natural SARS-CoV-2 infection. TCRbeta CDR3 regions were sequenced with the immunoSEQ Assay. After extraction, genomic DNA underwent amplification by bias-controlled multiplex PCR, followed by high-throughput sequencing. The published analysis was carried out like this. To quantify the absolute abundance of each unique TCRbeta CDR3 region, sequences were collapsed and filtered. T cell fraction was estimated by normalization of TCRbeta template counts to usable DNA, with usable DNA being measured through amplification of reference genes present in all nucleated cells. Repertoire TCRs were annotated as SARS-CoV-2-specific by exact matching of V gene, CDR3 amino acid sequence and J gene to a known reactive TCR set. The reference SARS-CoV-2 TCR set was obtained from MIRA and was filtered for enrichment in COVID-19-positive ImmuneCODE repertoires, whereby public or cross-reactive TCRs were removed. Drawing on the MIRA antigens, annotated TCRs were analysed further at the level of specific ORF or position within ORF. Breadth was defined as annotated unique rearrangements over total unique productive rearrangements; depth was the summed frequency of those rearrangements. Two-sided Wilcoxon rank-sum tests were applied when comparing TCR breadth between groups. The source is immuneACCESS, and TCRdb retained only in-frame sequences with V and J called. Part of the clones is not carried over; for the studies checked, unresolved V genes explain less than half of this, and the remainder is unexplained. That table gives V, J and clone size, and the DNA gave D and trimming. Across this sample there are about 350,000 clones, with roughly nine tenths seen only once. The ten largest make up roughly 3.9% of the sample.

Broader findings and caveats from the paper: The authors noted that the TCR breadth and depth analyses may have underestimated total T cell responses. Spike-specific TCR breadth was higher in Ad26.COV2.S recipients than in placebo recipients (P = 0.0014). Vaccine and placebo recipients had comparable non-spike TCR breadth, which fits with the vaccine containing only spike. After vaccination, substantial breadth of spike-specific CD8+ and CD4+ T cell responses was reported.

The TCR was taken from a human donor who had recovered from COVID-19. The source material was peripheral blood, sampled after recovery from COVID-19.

The CDR3 protein sequence reads: CASSIREWMSSPLHF. Read as DNA, the sequence is TGCGCCAGCAGCATTAGGGAGTGGATGAGTTCACCCCTCCACTTT. The chain is encoded by TRBV5-1 joined to TRBJ1-6; the D gene cannot be named for sure. Taken from cysteine to phenylalanine, the CDR3 has 15 residues. The sequence is cut down to CDR3 DNA, 45 bases in frame from base 1. At the junction V is shortened by 4 bases and J by 9 bases, with 17 bases in between. CDR1 and CDR2 (SGHRS, YFSETQ) derive from the germline V gene.